These 22 T cell receptor beta chains originate from one sample sequenced in a study of blood T cell repertoires in COVID-19. The repertoire was sequenced with immunoSEQ multiplex PCR; TCRdb's copy has only in-frame clones and lacks some. The sample has approximately 110,000 clones, around 86% seen once. Sequencing was carried out using peripheral blood. The receptor source for this set is a man between 45 and 60 years old with acute or convalescent COVID-19.

This clone was picked up a small number of times. The rearrangement joins TRBV18 to TRBJ1-1; TRBD1 might be the D (6 bases). The germline V and J ends were trimmed by 4 bases and 0 bases, with 6 bases remaining between them. This CDR3 is built from 13 residues. CDR1 is KGHSH, CDR2 LQKENI, per germline. The CDR3 spells CASSQGVNTEAFF. The CDR3 DNA reads as TGTGCCAGCTCACAGGGGGTGAACACTGAAGCTTTCTTT.

The chain is built from TRBV4-1 and TRBJ2-2, with D unclear. Germline lookup yields CDR1 MGHRA and CDR2 YSYEKL. V was shortened by 0 bases and J by 6 bases, with 11 bases between the two germline ends. The CDR3 loop spans 15 amino acids. CDR3 residues: CASSQDSRFSGELFF. CDR3 nucleotides: TGCGCCAGCAGCCAAGATAGTCGGTTTTCCGGGGAGCTGTTTTTT.

The V call is TRBV25-1, the J call TRBJ2-5; D may be TRBD2 (6 bases). Germline CDR1 and CDR2: MGHDK and SYGVNS. This CDR3 comprises 14 residues. V was pared by 0 bases and J by 4 bases, with 9 bases between. This CDR3 reads CASSEYNGGETQYF. The CDR3 DNA reads TGTGCCAGCAGTGAATATAACGGGGGAGAGACCCAGTACTTC.

V gene TRBV24-1 combines with J gene TRBJ2-1; a possible D gene is TRBD1 (6 bases). This CDR3 has 14 amino acids. CDR1 is KGHDR, CDR2 SFDVKD, per germline. The germline V and J ends were trimmed by 6 bases and 8 bases, with 16 bases remaining between them. In DNA, the CDR3 is TGTGCCACCAGTCTGGGGACAAAAGGGGATGAGCAGTTCTTC. Translation: CATSLGTKGDEQFF.

The J gene is TRBJ2-7, the V gene TRBV6-5; D remains ambiguous. Trimming removed 2 bases at V and 4 bases at J, with 15 bases between. This CDR3 is built from 15 residues. CDR1 is MNHEY, CDR2 SVGAGI, per germline. The CDR3: CASSYVSSPSYEQYF. Here the CDR3 DNA reads TGTGCCAGCAGTTACGTGAGTAGCCCCTCATACGAGCAGTACTTC.

To note about this clone: Other DNA variants within this sample encode the same CDR3. This chain connects TRBV2 to TRBJ1-4, with TRBD1 identical over 7 bases. J lost 3 bases, V lost 2 bases, and 3 bases had no gene match. The CDR3 spans 15 residues. CDR1 and CDR2 (germline): SNHLY, FYNNEI. The DNA of the CDR3 is TGTGCCAGCAGTGAAAACAGGGGCGCTAATGAAAAACTGTTTTTT. This encodes CASSENRGANEKLFF.

This chain links TRBV11-3 with TRBJ2-7, with TRBD1 matching 8 bases. With 1 base clipped from V and 1 base from J, the junction kept 3 bases outside the gene matches. CDR3 size: 15 residues. Germline CDR1 reads SGHNT; CDR2 reads YENEEA. DNA for the CDR3: TGTGCCAGCAGCTTAGGGACAGGGCCATCCTACGAGCAGTACTTC. Protein: CASSLGTGPSYEQYF.

The rearrangement joins TRBV10-2 to TRBJ2-7; 7 bases match TRBD1. Germline values: CDR1 WSHSY, CDR2 SAAADI. V shed 2 bases and J 1 base; nucleotides not matched to a gene: 5. The CDR3 sequence is 15 residues long. The CDR3 region is CASSEQGVSSYEQYF. The CDR3 bases are TGCGCCAGCAGTGAGCAGGGGGTTTCATCCTACGAGCAGTACTTC.

The genes are TRBV3-1 (or the pseudogene TRBV3-2) and TRBJ2-3; perhaps TRBD1 as D (5 bases). This CDR3 spans 15 amino acids. Germline V CDR1 and CDR2: LGHDT, YNNKEL (reference sequence). Trimming took off 0 bases at V and 2 bases at J, with 9 bases between the two ends. CDR3 residues: CASSQELDNTDTQYF. The CDR3 nucleotides are TGTGCCAGCAGCCAAGAATTGGACAACACAGATACGCAGTATTTT.

This rearrangement joins TRBV27 to TRBJ1-3, with D unclear. CDR3 length: 14 residues. V shed 7 bases and J shed 5 bases, with 15 bases lying between them. The germline V gene encodes CDR1 MNHEY and CDR2 SMNVEV (reference sequence). CDR3: CASKTTDGRNTIYF. The CDR3 nucleotides read TGTGCCAGCAAAACTACGGATGGTAGAAACACCATATATTTT.

V is TRBV10-3 and J is TRBJ1-6, with D perhaps TRBD1 (5 bases). V lost 7 bases and J 6 bases, leaving 16 bases between the germline ends. The CDR3 is 15 amino acids. Germline V gives CDR1 ENHRY, CDR2 SYGVKD. The CDR3 is CAITSLAGSNSPLHF. CDR3 nucleotides: TGTGCCATCACCTCACTCGCAGGGTCTAATTCACCCCTCCACTTT.

This chain connects TRBV7-9 to TRBJ2-7, with D perhaps matching TRBD1 (7 bases). The V end lost 8 bases, the J end lost 4 bases, and 24 bases lay between the germline ends. Germline lookup yields CDR1 SEHNR and CDR2 FQNEAQ (reference sequence). The CDR3 sequence is 16 residues long. This CDR3 is CASQKEGASAKYEQYF. In nucleotides, the CDR3 is TGTGCCAGCCAAAAGGAGGGGGCTAGCGCGAAATACGAGCAGTACTTC.

This clone was counted a few times. The V call is TRBV7-9, the J call TRBJ2-7, with 11 bases identical to TRBD1. The ends lost 5 bases at V and 5 bases at J; junction bases unmatched: 8. Germline CDR1 and CDR2: SEHNR and FQNEAQ (reference sequence). This CDR3 comprises 15 residues. The CDR3 DNA follows: TGTGCCAGCAGCCGACCCGGACAGGGGGCGGACGAGCAGTACTTC. Translated, it gives CASSRPGQGADEQYF.

The CDR3 region has the DNA TGTGCCAGCAGTCTTACAGGGTACGAGCAGTACTTC. Its protein is CASSLTGYEQYF. This chain links TRBV6-6 with TRBJ2-7; perhaps TRBD1 as D (6 bases). This CDR3 region has 12 residues. The germline V and J ends were trimmed by 5 bases and 4 bases, with 9 bases remaining between them. Germline V CDR1 and CDR2: MNHNY, SVGAGI (reference sequence).

The chain recombines TRBV19 with TRBJ1-2, with D maybe TRBD1 (6 bases). The V and J ends lost 4 bases and 7 bases respectively, with 19 bases between them. This CDR3 comprises 15 residues. CDR1 is LNHDA, CDR2 SQIVND, per germline (reference sequence). DNA for the CDR3: TGTGCCAGTAGTAGCGAATCTCAGGGAGGGGGTGGCTACACCTTC. This gives the protein CASSSESQGGGGYTF.

The chain employs TRBV18 and TRBJ1-4, with 7 bases lining up with TRBD1. Germline V lookup: CDR1 KGHSH, CDR2 LQKENI. This CDR3 region has 14 residues. The V segment lost 6 bases and the J segment 8 bases; nucleotides outside the gene matches: 9. The CDR3: CASSPGGQKEKLFF. Here the CDR3 DNA reads TGTGCCAGCTCGCCAGGGGGACAGAAAGAAAAACTGTTTTTT. Using reference TRBV18 and TRBJ1-4 for the parts outside the CDR3, the full variable domain is NAGVMQNPRHLVRRRGQEARLRCSPMKGHSHVYWYRQLPEEGLKFMVYLQKENIIDESGMPKERFSAEFPKEGPSILRIQQVVRGDSAAYFCASSPGGQKEKLFFGSGTQLSVL.

The rearrangement uses TRBV14 and TRBJ1-3; TRBD1 matches 9 bases. The CDR3 length is 15 residues. Germline lookup yields CDR1 SGHDN and CDR2 FVKESK. The V gene end was trimmed by 3 bases and the J gene end by 3 bases; junction bases not matched to a gene: 3. The CDR3 DNA sequence: TGTGCCAGCAGCCAGGGACAGGGCCTTGGAAACACCATATATTTT. This codes for CASSQGQGLGNTIYF. The variable domain in full, completed from reference TRBV14 and TRBJ1-3, reads EAGVTQFPSHSVIEKGQTVTLRCDPISGHDNLYWYRRVMGKEIKFLLHFVKESKQDESGMPNNRFLAERTGGTYSTLKVQPAELEDSGVYFCASSQGQGLGNTIYFGEGSWLTVV.

The V call is TRBV2, the J call TRBJ2-7; 15 nucleotides match TRBD2. The CDR3 extends over 17 amino acids. Trimming cost V 4 bases and J 5 bases; bases outside gene matches: 9. Germline loops: CDR1 SNHLY, CDR2 FYNNEI. The CDR3 is CASSGTSGRVAVDEQYF. The CDR3 DNA is TGTGCCAGCAGTGGGACTAGCGGGAGGGTTGCGGTGGACGAGCAGTACTTC.

The chain combines TRBV27 with TRBJ2-1; D might be TRBD1 (6 bases). The germline V and J ends were trimmed by 3 bases and 0 bases, with 12 bases remaining between them. The CDR3 has 16 residues. Germline V CDR1 and CDR2: MNHEY, SMNVEV (reference sequence). CDR3 bases: TGTGCCAGCAGTTTTAGGGGGTCGGGCTCCTACAATGAGCAGTTCTTC. The encoded protein is CASSFRGSGSYNEQFF.

This clone was recorded only once. This chain uses TRBV20-1 with TRBJ1-2, with D unresolved. Looked up from germline, CDR1 is DFQATT and CDR2 is SNEGSKA (reference sequence). The CDR3 is 9 amino acids. Trimming stripped 5 bases from V and 5 bases from J, with 3 bases between. This CDR3 is CSAPYGYTF. CDR3 coding DNA: TGCAGTGCTCCTTATGGCTACACCTTC.

This clone has a handful of counts. The chain is built from TRBV5-4 and TRBJ1-2; D ambiguous. Between the trimmed V and J ends, which lost 3 bases and 8 bases, there was a span of 14 bases. This CDR3 spans 13 amino acids. Germline V gene data show CDR1 as SGHNT and CDR2 as YYREEE (reference sequence). CDR3 loop: CASSSVAAIGYTF. The CDR3 region has the DNA TGTGCCAGCAGCTCCGTAGCCGCGATCGGCTACACCTTC.

The chain couples TRBV5-4 to TRBJ1-1; no definite D call. V was trimmed by 4 bases and J by 4 bases, leaving 8 bases between them. The germline V gene has CDR1 SGHNT and CDR2 YYREEE (reference sequence). The CDR3 runs 12 residues. CDR3 sequence reads: CASSPTGTEAFF. The CDR3 nucleotides read TGTGCCAGCAGCCCCACTGGCACTGAAGCTTTCTTT. The full variable domain, with the rest looked up from reference TRBV5-4 and TRBJ1-1, is ETGVTQSPTHLIKTRGQQVTLRCSSQSGHNTVSWYQQALGQGPQFIFQYYREEENGRGNFPPRFSGLQFPNYSSELNVNALELDDSALYLCASSPTGTEAFFGQGTRLTVV.